The clone carrying this T cell receptor beta chain was detected only a few times. Antigen unknown. The time point was: patch test 2, 6 weeks after DPC sensitization. The sample's treatment: therapeutic diphenylcyclopropenone sensitization with weekly scalp DPC. V lost 0 bases and J lost 4, with 19 bases in between. This CDR3 region has 17 residues. Germline V gene data show CDR1 as MNHNY and CDR2 as SVGAGI (reference sequence). This specimen comes from a study of human T cells and chemical hapten exposure. For the study at large: Patients were given diphenylcyclopropenone on the scalp weekly across the roughly 25-week study. Small discrepancies in pooled library volume mainly accounted for the varying TCR yields per sample. The study's findings and limits: Donors, who had alopecia, may show an immune response that differs from healthy people's.

MiXCR, applied by TCRdb to the RACE reads, yields one record per CDR3 protein. In the table there are about 400,000 distinct CDR3 sequences, about 6% of which are singletons. This TCR was sampled from a woman in her late teens or twenties with alopecia areata. Some clones in this sample may be carry-over from other donors' samples. The rearrangement joins TRBV6-6 to TRBJ2-7, with D possibly matching TRBD1 (5 bases). The sample in question was whole blood, obtained in connection with sensitization to the hapten diphenylcyclopropenone (DPC). The CDR3 reads CASSYSWSETEPYEQYF. The CDR3 bases are TGTGCCAGCAGTTACTCGTGGTCTGAGACAGAACCTTACGAGCAGTACTTC.